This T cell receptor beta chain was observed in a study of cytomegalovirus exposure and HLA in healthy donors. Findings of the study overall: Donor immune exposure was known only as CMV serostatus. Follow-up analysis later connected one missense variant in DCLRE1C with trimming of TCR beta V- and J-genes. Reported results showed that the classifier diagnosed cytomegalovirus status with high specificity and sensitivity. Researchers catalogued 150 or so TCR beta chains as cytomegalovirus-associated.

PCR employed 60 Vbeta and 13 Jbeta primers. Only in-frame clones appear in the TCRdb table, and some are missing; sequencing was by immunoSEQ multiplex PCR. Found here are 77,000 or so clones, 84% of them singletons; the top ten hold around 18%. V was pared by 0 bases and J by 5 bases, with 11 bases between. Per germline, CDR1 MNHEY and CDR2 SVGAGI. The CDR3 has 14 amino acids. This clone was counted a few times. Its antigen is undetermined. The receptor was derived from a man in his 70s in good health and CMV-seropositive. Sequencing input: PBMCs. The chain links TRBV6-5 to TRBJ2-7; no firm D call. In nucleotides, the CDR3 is TGTGCCAGCAGTTACTCACCTAGTGCGGACGAGCAGTACTTC. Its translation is CASSYSPSADEQYF.